This T cell receptor (beta chain) was identified during a study of T cell responses to AZD1222 COVID-19 vaccine. At the level of the study: Second doses that came at about 4 or about 12 weeks were put together. Overall study results and limits: The donors showed a predominance of white British ancestry and of females, with possible underestimation of clonal diversity. Repertoire sampling happened only post peak T cell response.

This clone was seen more than once but under ten times. What it recognizes is unknown. The CDR3 extends over 15 amino acids. The V gene's germline CDR1 is MNHEY and CDR2 SVGAGI. The germline V and J ends were trimmed by 4 bases and 7 bases, with 19 bases remaining between them. Profiled with immunoSEQ multiplex PCR; TCRdb holds only in-frame clones, not every one. The sample holds about 140,000 clones; roughly 89% are singletons and the top ten take 5.5% to 6.5%. The receptor was isolated from an adult in good health. Specimen: peripheral blood, collected on day 0 of AZD1222 vaccination. The chain is built from TRBV6-5 and TRBJ1-2; weak D call: TRBD1 (6 bases). CDR3 region: CASSSSTGLWIGYTF. CDR3 bases: TGTGCCAGCAGTTCGTCGACAGGTTTATGGATTGGCTACACCTTC.